This T cell receptor (beta chain) was sequenced for a study of early T cells in non-severe SARS-CoV-2 infection. Unique molecular identifiers tagged individual cDNA molecules. TCRdb fed the 5' RACE reads into MiXCR, producing one record per CDR3 protein. The repertoire consists of 100,000 to 150,000 distinct CDR3 sequences, with about 16% occurring once and the leading ten covering less than 25%. In the case of this clonotype: Antigen unknown.

Study findings and constraints: VDJdb matching favored anti-spike CD8 responses, missing private and CD4 specificities.

Germline CDR1 and CDR2: SNHLY and FYNNEI. Trimming pared 4 bases from V and 14 bases from J, leaving 18 bases between. The CDR3 contains 14 residues. This TCR was sampled from an adult who was a healthcare worker with PCR-confirmed SARS-CoV-2 infection or an uninfected control (not recorded which). The sequenced material came from whole blood. This rearrangement joins TRBV2 to TRBJ1-6; D call uncertain. CDR3 sequence: CASSVVGPIWSLHF. As DNA, the CDR3 is TGTGCCAGCAGTGTGGTGGGCCCGATTTGGTCCCTCCACTTT. Based on the CDR3 plus reference TRBV2 and TRBJ1-6, the full variable domain is EPEVTQTPSHQVTQMGQEVILRCVPISNHLYFYWYRQILGQKVEFLVSFYNNEISEKSEIFDDQFSVERPDGSNFTLKIRSTKLEDSAMYFCASSVVGPIWSLHFGNGTRLTVT.